A selection of T cell receptor beta chains follows, all from one sample in a study of shared clonotypes between healthy human individuals. Libraries were prepared by immunoSEQ multiplex PCR; TCRdb keeps only in-frame clonotypes and omits some of them. The repertoire holds hundreds of thousands of clones, with more than 70% as singletons. The material sequenced was memory CD4+ T cells sorted from blood. The source is a woman in her thirties in good health. Each CDR3 is given with its conserved first and last residue. A D gene is named only where the DNA matches it firmly. Rows give clone size only sometimes, using once, few, many, or a class for an expanded clone.

>TRBV19|.|TRBJ2-1|.
TGTGCCAGTAGTTCCCTTCGTCACAATGAGCAGTTCTTC
CASSSLRHNEQFF
>TRBV6-6|.|TRBJ2-5|TRBD1
TGTGCCAGCAGAAATGGACAGGGGGCTGGGGAGACCCAGTACTTC
CASRNGQGAGETQYF
>TRBV6-5|.|TRBJ1-5|.
TGTGCCAGCAGTTTTACAGGCGGAGCCCAGCATTTT
CASSFTGGAQHF
>TRBV7-3|.|TRBJ2-1|.
TGTGCCAGCAGCTTGGAGTCTAGTTCATTCGATGAGCAGTTCTTC
CASSLESSSFDEQFF
>TRBV28|.|TRBJ1-1|.
TGTGCCAGCAGTTTGGCCGGAGAGGGGAACACTGAAGCTTTCTTT
CASSLAGEGNTEAFF
>TRBV2|.|TRBJ2-1|.
TGTGCCAGCAAACCTTCAGGAGTGCGATACAATGAGCAGTTCTTC
CASKPSGVRYNEQFF
>TRBV6-5|few|TRBJ2-1|.
TGTGCCAGCAGTTTCGGACGCGGGGACAATGAGCAGTTCTTC
CASSFGRGDNEQFF
>TRBV6-8|.|TRBJ1-2|.
TGTGCCACCGGAGGGACTGACAGAGCTAACTATGGCTACACCTTC
CATGGTDRANYGYTF
>TRBV28|.|TRBJ2-7|TRBD1
TGTGCCAGCAACGACAGGGCGAACTCCTACGAGCAGTACTTC
CASNDRANSYEQYF
>TRBV12-5|.|TRBJ2-5|.
TGTGCTAGTGGTCTCGCCGCGGGGATGGGATCGGAGACCCAGTACTTC
CASGLAAGMGSETQYF
>TRBV5-1|once|TRBJ2-7|.
TGCGCCAACAGGGTGTATAAACGCGGGTACTCCTACGAGCAGTACTTC
CANRVYKRGYSYEQYF
>TRBV5-1|many|TRBJ2-7|TRBD1
TGCGCCAGCAGCCCGGGGACAGGGGTTCTCGAGCAGTACTTC
CASSPGTGVLEQYF
>TRBV6-5|.|TRBJ1-5|.
TGTGCCAGCAGTTATACGGGGGCCCTCAATCAGCCCCAGCATTTT
CASSYTGALNQPQHF
>TRBV27|few|TRBJ2-3|.
TGTGCCACCTCGTGGCGGGAAGCAGATACGCAGTATTTT
CATSWREADTQYF
>TRBV2|.|TRBJ1-1|TRBD1
TGTGCCAGCAGTGATCAACAGGGGCTGAGTGAAGCTTTCTTT
CASSDQQGLSEAFF
>TRBV6-4|.|TRBJ2-1|.
TGTGCCAGCAGTGACTCGAAAGGGATAACCTACAATGAGCAGTTCTTC
CASSDSKGITYNEQFF
>TRBV6-1|.|TRBJ1-3|TRBD1
TGTGCCAGCAGTGAAGGGACAGGGACGCGTCTTGGAAACACCATATATTTT
CASSEGTGTRLGNTIYF
>TRBV29-1|many|TRBJ2-1|TRBD2
TGCAGCGTTTTGGGTAGCGGGATGTACAATGAGCAGTTCTTC
CSVLGSGMYNEQFF
>TRBV2|.|TRBJ1-4|TRBD1
TGTGCCAGCAGCGGACTGCCGGACAGGGCGGGTAATGAAAAACTGTTTTTT
CASSGLPDRAGNEKLFF
>TRBV19|.|TRBJ1-5|.
TGTGCCAGTAGTATCGAAGAGGGTCAGCCCCAGCATTTT
CASSIEEGQPQHF
>TRBV29-1|few|TRBJ1-1|TRBD1
TGCAGCGTTGAGAGACAGGGGAACACTGAAGCTTTCTTT
CSVERQGNTEAFF
>TRBV7-9|few|TRBJ2-3|TRBD1
TGTGCCAGCAGCGGGACAGGGTTGGAGACAGATACGCAGTATTTT
CASSGTGLETDTQYF
>TRBV19|.|TRBJ1-3|.
TGTGCCAGTAGTATGAACCCGAGCTCTGGAAACACCATATATTTT
CASSMNPSSGNTIYF
>TRBV9|few|TRBJ1-3|.
TGTGCCAGCAGCGTAGATTTTGGAAACACCATATATTTT
CASSVDFGNTIYF
>TRBV30|.|TRBJ2-7|.
TGTGCCTGGAGTGTCGGGGCACTATCCTACGAGCAGTACTTC
CAWSVGALSYEQYF
>TRBV5-4|.|TRBJ2-3|.
TGTGCCAGCAGCGTGGGGGTTGGGGGCACAGATACGCAGTATTTT
CASSVGVGGTDTQYF
>TRBV6-1|.|TRBJ2-2|.
TGTGCCAGCAGTGCCTCACAGGGTAGCGGCACCGGGGAGCTGTTTTTT
CASSASQGSGTGELFF
>TRBV9|.|TRBJ1-2|.
TGTGCCAGCAGCGTAGGGACAGATACAGGCTATGGCTACACCTTC
CASSVGTDTGYGYTF
>TRBV29-1|.|TRBJ2-5|.
TGCAGCGCAGTGAGGGAGACCCAGTACTTC
CSAVRETQYF
>TRBV4-1|.|TRBJ2-3|TRBD2
TGCGCCAGCAGCCAAGATCCTAGCGGGAGACAAGATACGCAGTATTTT
CASSQDPSGRQDTQYF
>TRBV2|few|TRBJ2-1|TRBD2
TGTGCCACCTTTACGAGGACTAGCGGACTATCGGAGCAGTTCTTC
CATFTRTSGLSEQFF
>TRBV9|.|TRBJ2-5|.
TGTGCCAGCAGTACGGGAGAGAAGACCCAGTACTTC
CASSTGEKTQYF
>TRBV21-1|.|TRBJ1-3|.
TGTGCCAGCAGCAAAAGGGGGGAAGGTCGCGGAAACACCATATATTTT
CASSKRGEGRGNTIYF
>TRBV19|.|TRBJ2-2|TRBD2
TGTGCCAGTAGTGCCCTTCGGGGGAGGGCGAACACCGGGGAGCTGTTTTTT
CASSALRGRANTGELFF
>TRBV5-1|.|TRBJ2-2|.
TGCGCCAGCAGCTTGGTCGCAGGGAACACCGGGGAGCTGTTTTTT
CASSLVAGNTGELFF
>TRBV15|.|TRBJ2-7|.
TGTGCCACCAGCAGAGACGGGAGTATGCACGAGCAGTACTTC
CATSRDGSMHEQYF
>TRBV19|.|TRBJ2-1|.
TGTGCCAGTAGTTCATGGGGGGCGAGGATCGAGCAGTTCTTC
CASSSWGARIEQFF
>TRBV6-6|.|TRBJ1-1|.
TGTGCCAGCAGTTACAAAGCGGGTCCCATGAACACTGAAGCTTTCTTT
CASSYKAGPMNTEAFF
>TRBV6-5|.|TRBJ2-7|TRBD2
TGTGCCAGCAGAAGGACTAGTTTAAGCTCCTACGAGCAGTACTTC
CASRRTSLSSYEQYF
>TRBV2|.|TRBJ1-5|.
TGTGCCAGCAGTGAAGAGGGACACAACAATCAGCCCCAGCATTTT
CASSEEGHNNQPQHF
>TRBV5-1|few|TRBJ2-1|TRBD2
TGCGCCAGCACCCGGGAGGGGGGCTACAATGAGCAGTTCTTC
CASTREGGYNEQFF
>TRBV11-1|.|TRBJ2-3|.
TGTGCCAGCAGCCCTGGTAAAGGCACGAGCACAGATACGCAGTATTTT
CASSPGKGTSTDTQYF
>TRBV28|.|TRBJ1-4|.
TGTGCCAGCAACTTTCGGGGTGAAAAACTGTTTTTT
CASNFRGEKLFF
>TRBV19|.|TRBJ2-7|TRBD1
TGTGCCAGTAGTAAAGGACAGGGCTACGAGCAGTACTTC
CASSKGQGYEQYF
>TRBV11-2|.|TRBJ1-1|.
TGTGCCAGCAGCTTGGGGGCGGGCAGTCGGAACACTGAAGCTTTCTTT
CASSLGAGSRNTEAFF
>TRBV5-1|.|TRBJ2-5|.
TGCGCCAGCAGCTACCACAATCGGGCCGATGGGGAGACCCAGTACTTC
CASSYHNRADGETQYF
>TRBV25-1|.|TRBJ1-1|.
TGTGCCAGCAGTGCGTGGACCGCGAACACTGAAGCTTTCTTT
CASSAWTANTEAFF
>TRBV19|few|TRBJ2-7|.
TGTGCCACTAGGGACTTAGATAGCGAGCAGTACTTC
CATRDLDSEQYF
>TRBV11-3|.|TRBJ1-2|.
TGTGCCAGCAGCTTACAGGGAATCTATGGCTACACCTTC
CASSLQGIYGYTF
>TRBV10-3|.|TRBJ1-4|.
TGTGCCATCAGTGAGTCCCGGCAGGCTGTGAATGAAAAACTGTTTTTT
CAISESRQAVNEKLFF
>TRBV10-2|.|TRBJ2-2|.
TGCGCCAGCAGTGCCGGGGTCGCGAACACCGGGGAGCTGTTTTTT
CASSAGVANTGELFF
>TRBV7-2|.|TRBJ2-7|.
TGTGCCAGCAGCGAAAGGAAAGACTACGAGCAGTACTTC
CASSERKDYEQYF
>TRBV2|few|TRBJ2-3|TRBD2
TGTGCCAGCAGGAAACTAGCGGGAGGGCCAGATACGCAGTATTTT
CASRKLAGGPDTQYF
>TRBV11-2|.|TRBJ1-2|.
TGTGCCAGCAGCCTAGTGGCCAGAAACTACACCTTC
CASSLVARNYTF
>TRBV5-1|.|TRBJ2-7|.
TGCGCCAGCAGCACCTATGGCGGGGCAGAACCCTACGAGCAGTACTTC
CASSTYGGAEPYEQYF
>TRBV28|few|TRBJ1-2|TRBD1
TGTGCCAGCAGCGACCCGGGACAGTCCTATGGCTACACCTTC
CASSDPGQSYGYTF